These 28 T cell receptor beta chains were all obtained from the same sample, sequenced in a study of control samples from healthy donors and cancer patients. Some clones are missing from TCRdb's copy, which holds only in-frame ones; the method was immunoSEQ multiplex PCR. Of 90,000 to 150,000 clones in the sample, about 87% were seen once. The sequenced material came from blood. The origin of the receptors is a man aged 40-49 years in good health.

As to this clone: At the DNA level, this CDR3 is encoded by other sequences in the same sample as well. V gene TRBV5-6 combines with J gene TRBJ1-1; 9 bases fit TRBD1. Germline-derived CDR1 and CDR2 are SGHDT and YYEEEE. The CDR3 has 12 amino acids. After removal of 4 bases from V and 11 bases from J, the junction contained 6 bases not matched to a gene. Here the CDR3 reads CASSLWTGEAFF. DNA of the CDR3: TGTGCCAGCAGCCTTTGGACAGGGGAGGCTTTCTTT.

The table lists this clone with a count of one. V gene TRBV29-1 combines with J gene TRBJ2-7; 11 nucleotides align to TRBD2. The CDR3 length is 15 residues. Trimming took 6 bases from V and 1 from J; bases not matched to a gene: 8. The germline gives CDR1 SQVTM, CDR2 ANQGSEA. DNA for the CDR3: TGCAGCGTGTGGACTAGCGGGCGCGATTCCTACGAGCAGTACTTC. This sequence encodes CSVWTSGRDSYEQYF.

The chain employs TRBV5-1 and TRBJ2-2; TRBD1 aligns across 10 bases. Germline values: CDR1 SGHRS, CDR2 YFSETQ. V shed 4 bases and J 2 bases; nucleotides not matched to a gene: 5. There are 16 residues in the CDR3. CDR3 sequence: CASSRGQGLNTGELFF. The CDR3 DNA is TGCGCCAGCAGCCGGGGACAGGGGCTAAACACCGGGGAGCTGTTTTTT.

V gene TRBV7-3 combines with J gene TRBJ2-1, with D unresolved. CDR3 length: 13 amino acids. V lost 5 bases to trimming and J lost 7 bases, with 12 bases between them. From germline, CDR1 is SGHTA and CDR2 FQGTGA. CDR3: CASSKGVLNEQFF. The CDR3 nucleotides read TGTGCCAGCAGCAAAGGCGTTCTGAATGAGCAGTTCTTC.

The chain combines TRBV7-2 with TRBJ1-2; 9 nucleotides agree with TRBD1. Germline V gene sequence: CDR1 SGHTA, CDR2 FQGNSA. The V gene end was trimmed by 5 bases and the J gene end by 5 bases; junction bases not matched to a gene: 9. This CDR3 contains 15 residues. This chain's CDR3 is CASSIEGQGKYGYTF. As DNA, the CDR3 is TGTGCCAGCAGCATAGAAGGACAGGGGAAGTATGGCTACACCTTC. The entire variable domain, with the rest obtained from reference TRBV7-2 and TRBJ1-2, is as follows: GAGVSQSPSNKVTEKGKDVELRCDPISGHTALYWYRQSLGQGLEFLIYFQGNSAPDKSGLPSDRFSAERTGGSVSTLTIQRTQQEDSAVYLCASSIEGQGKYGYTFGSGTRLTVV.

J is TRBJ1-6 and V is TRBV3-1 (or the pseudogene TRBV3-2), with D maybe TRBD1 (5 bases). Germline CDR1 and CDR2: LGHDT and YNNKEL (reference sequence). V lost 0 bases to trimming and J lost 4 bases, with 25 bases between them. CDR3 size: 21 residues. The DNA of the CDR3 is TGTGCCAGCAGCCAAGATTCCCCTATACCCCTAGCTGGGACGTATAATTCACCCCTCCACTTT. It translates to CASSQDSPIPLAGTYNSPLHF.

The rearrangement uses TRBV2 and TRBJ1-1, with D unresolved. The V and J ends lost 6 bases and 2 bases respectively, with 10 bases between them. CDR3 length: 13 residues. In germline, CDR1 is SNHLY, CDR2 FYNNEI. CDR3 DNA: TGTGCCAGCAGGGTTGGTGGTAACACTGAAGCTTTCTTT. It is translated as CASRVGGNTEAFF.

The chain employs TRBV6-5 and TRBJ1-2, with D perhaps TRBD1 (5 bases). Per the germline V gene, CDR1 is MNHEY and CDR2 is SVGAGI. The V end lost 4 bases, the J end lost 6 bases, and 9 bases lay between the germline ends. CDR3 length equals 12 residues. In nucleotides, the CDR3 is TGTGCCAGCAGTTGGGGGGAGGATGGCTACACCTTC. This sequence encodes CASSWGEDGYTF.

This sequence joins TRBV27 and TRBJ2-7; 12 nucleotides agree with TRBD1. The length of the CDR3 is 16 residues. Germline CDR1 reads MNHEY; CDR2 reads SMNVEV (reference sequence). V dropped 5 bases and J dropped 6; count of bases not matched to a gene: 11. The CDR3: CASSPFSGQGAVEQYF. CDR3 coding DNA: TGTGCCAGCAGTCCTTTCTCGGGACAGGGGGCTGTCGAGCAGTACTTC.

J is TRBJ2-2 and V is TRBV5-4; TRBD2 aligns across 10 bases. The CDR3 consists of 16 residues. The germline CDR1 and CDR2 sequences are SGHNT and YYREEE (reference sequence). Trimming cost V 4 bases and J 2 bases; bases outside gene matches: 5. Here the CDR3 reads CASSHERGGNTGELFF. The DNA of the CDR3 is TGTGCCAGCAGCCATGAGCGGGGGGGTAACACCGGGGAGCTGTTTTTT.

The chain carries TRBV7-6 and TRBJ1-1, with D unresolved. This CDR3 contains 13 residues. In germline, CDR1 is SGHVS, CDR2 FNYEAQ. V was pared by 0 bases and J by 0 bases, with 2 bases between. Here the CDR3 DNA reads TGTGCCAGCAGCTTAGCTTTGAACACTGAAGCTTTCTTT. Its protein is CASSLALNTEAFF.

The chain employs TRBV6-5 and TRBJ1-5; perhaps TRBD1 as D (5 bases). V lost 5 bases, J lost 2 bases, and 10 bases lay in between. Germline V CDR1 and CDR2: MNHEY, SVGAGI. The CDR3 has 14 amino acids. CDR3 protein: CASSKWDGNQPQHF. The CDR3 region has the DNA TGTGCCAGCAGTAAGTGGGACGGCAATCAGCCCCAGCATTTT.

This sequence joins TRBV3-1 (or the pseudogene TRBV3-2) and TRBJ2-3, with D possibly being TRBD1 (6 bases). Germline CDR1 is LGHDT and CDR2 is YNNKEL (reference sequence). This CDR3 is built from 15 residues. The ends were cut back, 4 bases at V and 1 base at J, with 12 bases in the middle. CDR3 nucleotides: TGTGCCAGCAGCCCCCCAAGACAGGGCACAGATACGCAGTATTTT. Residues: CASSPPRQGTDTQYF.

The rearrangement links TRBV7-9 to TRBJ1-1; no clear D gene. Germline V gene lookup returns CDR1 SEHNR and CDR2 FQNEAQ (reference sequence). This CDR3 region has 12 residues. The V gene lost 0 bases and the J gene lost 6 bases, with 5 bases spanning the gap. CDR3 sequence: CASSLADPEAFF. CDR3 coding DNA: TGTGCCAGCAGCTTAGCGGACCCTGAAGCTTTCTTT. Supplemented by reference TRBV7-9 and TRBJ1-1, the full variable domain reads DTGVSQNPRHKITKRGQNVTFRCDPISEHNRLYWYRQTLGQGPEFLTYFQNEAQLEKSRLLSDRFSAERPKGSFSTLEIQRTEQGDSAMYLCASSLADPEAFFGQGTRLTVV.

This clone showed up just a few times. This chain links TRBV5-6 with TRBJ1-5, with D tentatively TRBD1 (5 bases). The CDR3 is 14 residues long. V gave up 4 bases and J gave up 11 bases, with 19 bases separating them. Germline V lookup: CDR1 SGHDT, CDR2 YYEEEE. CDR3 in DNA: TGTGCCAGCAGCACTACCCCGGGGGGGAGGTCCCAGCATTTT. This translates into CASSTTPGGRSQHF.

This sequence joins TRBV24-1 and TRBJ2-3; 11 bases align to TRBD2. Germline V gene data show CDR1 as KGHDR and CDR2 as SFDVKD. V shed 0 bases, J shed 7 bases, and the junction held 5 bases outside the gene matches. The CDR3 is made up of 16 amino acids. The CDR3 bases are TGTGCCACCAGTGATTTGGCTAGCGGGGGGTTTAATACGCAGTATTTT. As protein: CATSDLASGGFNTQYF.

The chain couples TRBV24-1 to TRBJ2-3; D unclear. The length of the CDR3 is 14 residues. The V gene lost 4 bases and the J gene lost 0 bases, with 7 bases spanning the gap. Germline CDR1 reads KGHDR; CDR2 reads SFDVKD. The CDR3 DNA sequence: TGTGCCACCAGTGAATGGGGAAGCACAGATACGCAGTATTTT. The encoded protein is CATSEWGSTDTQYF.

V and J are TRBV24-1 and TRBJ2-5, with D perhaps matching TRBD1 or TRBD2 (5 bases each). Between the trimmed V and J ends, which lost 4 bases and 2 bases, there was a span of 13 bases. The CDR3 contains 15 residues. CDR1 KGHDR and CDR2 SFDVKD come from the germline V gene. The CDR3 protein is CATSEGVRPQETQYF. The CDR3 DNA is TGTGCCACCAGTGAGGGGGTTAGACCACAAGAGACCCAGTACTTC.

V usage is TRBV7-8 and J usage is TRBJ1-6, with 7 nucleotides matching TRBD1. After removal of 3 bases from V and 9 bases from J, the junction contained 11 bases not matched to a gene. Germline CDR1 reads SGHVS; CDR2 reads FQNEAQ. This CDR3 spans 16 amino acids. Here the CDR3 DNA reads TGTGCCAGCAGCTTCAGTCCCCAGGGGGGTTTTTCACCCCTCCACTTT. This gives the protein CASSFSPQGGFSPLHF.

J is TRBJ2-2 and V is TRBV24-1; D possibly corresponds to TRBD1 (5 bases). The V end was cut by 10 bases, the J end by 2 bases, with 7 bases between. From germline, CDR1 is KGHDR and CDR2 SFDVKD. The CDR3 totals 12 residues. CDR3 nucleotides: TGTGCCACTCAGGGTAACACCGGGGAGCTGTTTTTT. Amino acids: CATQGNTGELFF.

This chain joins TRBV7-9 and TRBJ1-6; D may be TRBD1 (6 bases). CDR1 is SEHNR, CDR2 FQNEAQ, per germline (reference sequence). This CDR3 spans 15 amino acids. V was shortened by 5 bases and J by 9 bases, with 17 bases between the two germline ends. The CDR3 DNA follows: TGTGCCAGCAGCCCGTTCCGGGACATAGGTTCACCCCTCCACTTT. It encodes CASSPFRDIGSPLHF.

The chain couples TRBV7-9 to TRBJ1-4, with D uncertain. In germline, CDR1 is SEHNR, CDR2 FQNEAQ (reference sequence). The V end was cut by 5 bases, the J end by 8 bases, with 12 bases between. The CDR3 length is 13 residues. The CDR3 sequence is CASSPLPREKLFF. Here the CDR3 DNA reads TGTGCCAGCAGCCCCCTGCCACGGGAAAAACTGTTTTTT.

This sequence joins TRBV6-5 and TRBJ1-5, with a possible D match to TRBD1 (6 bases). CDR1 is MNHEY and CDR2 is SVGAGI in the germline V gene. The CDR3 consists of 13 residues. V lost 6 bases, J lost 11 bases, and 17 bases lay in between. The CDR3 DNA sequence: TGTGCCAGCAGGACAGGTCCGGGAGGCACCCAGCATTTT. The encoded protein is CASRTGPGGTQHF.

The rearrangement uses TRBV28 and TRBJ1-2; the D is unclear. This CDR3 is 17 amino acids long. CDR1 MDHEN and CDR2 SYDVKM come from the germline V gene. V shed 7 bases and J shed 1 base, with 22 bases lying between them. CDR3 DNA sequence: TGTGCCAGCACCTCTTCAAAATCAGGAACATTTAACTATGGCTACACCTTC. Its translation is CASTSSKSGTFNYGYTF.

The V and J genes are TRBV29-1 and TRBJ1-1, with unresolved D. CDR1 and CDR2 from the germline V gene are SQVTM and ANQGSEA. V lost 4 bases to trimming and J lost 0 bases, with 15 bases between them. This CDR3 region has 15 residues. The CDR3 nucleotides are TGCAGCGTTGCCGCACGCCCAGTCGTGAACACTGAAGCTTTCTTT. Its protein is CSVAARPVVNTEAFF.

The chain employs TRBV5-4 and TRBJ2-3, with 8 bases lining up with TRBD2. V lost 1 base and J lost 6; bases outside the gene matches: 7. This CDR3 comprises 15 residues. Germline CDR1 SGHNT, CDR2 YYREEE (reference sequence). The CDR3 spells CASSLSSGDQDTQYF. The CDR3 coding sequence is TGTGCCAGCAGCTTGAGTAGCGGGGACCAGGATACGCAGTATTTT.

The V gene is TRBV3-1 (or the pseudogene TRBV3-2), the J gene TRBJ1-1; D call uncertain. V dropped 2 bases and J dropped 0 bases, with 7 bases sitting between them. This CDR3 is 14 amino acids long. The germline gives CDR1 LGHDT, CDR2 YNNKEL (reference sequence). CDR3 residues: CASSQTNMNTEAFF. The CDR3 nucleotides are TGTGCCAGCAGCCAAACAAACATGAACACTGAAGCTTTCTTT.

The chain links TRBV30 to TRBJ1-1; D remains unclear. Germline loops: CDR1 GTSNPN, CDR2 SVGIG (reference sequence). The CDR3 totals 16 residues. The V end was cut by 2 bases, the J end by 0 bases, with 16 bases between. The DNA for the CDR3 is TGTGCCTGGAGTTCCTCTCGAGTTGTCCTGAACACTGAAGCTTTCTTT. Amino acid sequence: CAWSSSRVVLNTEAFF.